The 29 T cell receptor beta chains below all came from one sample that was sequenced in a study of cytomegalovirus exposure and HLA in healthy donors. In the PCR, 60 Vbeta and 13 Jbeta primers were used. Profiled with immunoSEQ multiplex PCR; TCRdb holds only in-frame clones, not every one. The sample includes around 160,000 clones, about three quarters of them seen just once. Sequenced material: PBMCs. These receptors were obtained from a middle-aged man in good health and CMV-seropositive.

The genes are TRBV4-1 and TRBJ1-3; 7 bases are shared with TRBD1. The CDR3 loop spans 16 amino acids. Germline V gene data show CDR1 as MGHRA and CDR2 as YSYEKL. The trim removed 0 bases at V and 4 bases at J, leaving 6 bases unmatched. This CDR3 is CASSQEFTGVGNTIYF. The CDR3 DNA sequence: TGCGCCAGCAGCCAAGAGTTCACAGGGGTCGGAAACACCATATATTTT.

The J gene is TRBJ2-7, the V gene TRBV27; 8 positions agree with TRBD2. The CDR3 runs to 14 residues. The ends lost 3 bases at V and 0 bases at J; junction bases unmatched: 1. Looked up from germline, CDR1 is MNHEY and CDR2 is SMNVEV (reference sequence). CDR3 nucleotide sequence: TGTGCCAGCAGTTTTAGCGGGAACTCCTACGAGCAGTACTTC. Translated, it gives CASSFSGNSYEQYF.

This clone was seen more than once but under ten times. The J gene is TRBJ2-3, the V gene TRBV10-3, with D unresolved. This CDR3 is 15 amino acids long. The V gene's germline CDR1 is ENHRY and CDR2 SYGVKD. Trimming removed 10 bases at V and 5 bases at J, with 22 bases between. Here the CDR3 DNA reads TGTGCCAGCACCCTCCTTTCCGGTACGGGAGATACGCAGTATTTT. The encoded protein is CASTLLSGTGDTQYF.

The chain combines TRBV9 with TRBJ2-7; D may be TRBD1 (7 bases). V shed 6 bases and J shed 4 bases, with 23 bases lying between them. The CDR3 spans 16 residues. The germline V gene has CDR1 SGDLS and CDR2 YYNGEE. The CDR3 reads CASTTPQGGWWYEQYF. CDR3 in DNA: TGTGCCAGCACCACCCCCCAGGGGGGCTGGTGGTACGAGCAGTACTTC.

The DNA of the CDR3 is TGCGCCAGCAGCAAGGGACTAGCCTTGAACACCGGGGAGCTGTTTTTT. As protein: CASSKGLALNTGELFF. The chain uses TRBV5-1 and TRBJ2-2, with TRBD2 identical over 9 bases. V lost 4 bases and J lost 1; bases outside the gene matches: 5. Germline V gene sequence: CDR1 SGHRS, CDR2 YFSETQ. This CDR3 is 16 amino acids long.

About this clone: Distinct nucleotide sequences in the sample also encode this CDR3. The J gene is TRBJ2-5, the V gene TRBV5-6; no firm D call. Germline CDR1 is SGHDT and CDR2 is YYEEEE. The CDR3 length is 12 residues. Trimming removed 4 bases at V and 5 bases at J, with 9 bases between. The CDR3 spells CASSLNEETQYF. The CDR3, as DNA: TGTGCCAGCAGCCTCAATGAGGAGACCCAGTACTTC.

The chain carries TRBV6-5 and TRBJ2-5; TRBD2 aligns across 9 bases. From germline, CDR1 is MNHEY and CDR2 SVGAGI. This CDR3 spans 16 amino acids. V shed 0 bases and J 5 bases; nucleotides not matched to a gene: 7. The CDR3, as DNA: TGTGCCAGCAGTTACTCGGCTAGCGGGATGGGCGAGACCCAGTACTTC. It is translated as CASSYSASGMGETQYF.

The chain employs TRBV30 and TRBJ2-2, with 7 positions matching TRBD1. The V and J ends lost 0 bases and 5 bases, in that order; junction bases with no gene match: 3. This CDR3 has 14 residues. Germline loops: CDR1 GTSNPN, CDR2 SVGIG (reference sequence). The CDR3 loop reads CAWSVQGRTGELFF. The CDR3, as DNA: TGTGCCTGGAGTGTACAGGGGAGAACCGGGGAGCTGTTTTTT.

This clone was found once. V usage is TRBV7-9 and J usage is TRBJ2-7, with D perhaps matching TRBD1 (5 bases). Looked up from germline, CDR1 is SEHNR and CDR2 is FQNEAQ (reference sequence). V lost 8 bases and J lost 2, with 10 bases in between. The length of the CDR3 is 12 residues. CDR3 in DNA: TGTGCCAGCTCTAGGGGCCCCTACGAGCAGTACTTC. It translates to CASSRGPYEQYF.

The V and J genes are TRBV7-6 and TRBJ2-3; D unclear. Trimming took off 5 bases at V and 2 bases at J, with 14 bases between the two ends. Germline CDR1 SGHVS, CDR2 FNYEAQ. This CDR3 has 15 residues. The CDR3 DNA reads as TGTGCCAGCAGCCCACGACTGATCTACACAGATACGCAGTATTTT. Its protein product is CASSPRLIYTDTQYF.

The chain employs TRBV11-2 and TRBJ1-3; tentatively, D is TRBD1 (5 bases). Germline V lookup: CDR1 SGHAT, CDR2 FQNNGV. The CDR3 extends over 15 amino acids. V was cut by 4 bases and J by 0 bases, with 10 bases left in between. This CDR3 reads CASSSRAYSGNTIYF. The CDR3 nucleotides read TGTGCCAGCAGCTCCAGGGCCTACTCTGGAAACACCATATATTTT.

The chain carries TRBV6-5 and TRBJ2-5; 7 nucleotides align to TRBD1. V trimming: 2 bases; J trimming: 8 bases; junction bases outside the gene matches: 5. CDR3 length: 13 amino acids. Germline assignment: CDR1 MNHEY and CDR2 SVGAGI. The CDR3 spells CASSYGGQVTQYF. As DNA, the CDR3 is TGTGCCAGCAGTTACGGAGGACAGGTTACCCAGTACTTC.

The rearrangement joins TRBV4-1 to TRBJ1-5; 7 nucleotides agree with TRBD1. Germline V gene lookup returns CDR1 MGHRA and CDR2 YSYEKL. The CDR3 loop spans 17 amino acids. V trimming: 0 bases; J trimming: 2 bases; junction bases outside the gene matches: 7. The CDR3 region is CASSQDLRQGGNQPQHF. In DNA, the CDR3 is TGCGCCAGCAGCCAAGACCTGCGACAGGGAGGCAATCAGCCCCAGCATTTT.

With regard to this clone: Other nucleotide sequences in the sample specify the same CDR3. The chain has TRBV6-1 and TRBJ1-2, with D tentatively TRBD1 (6 bases). The CDR3 is 13 amino acids. Germline CDR1 and CDR2: MNHNS and SASEGT. Between the trimmed V and J ends, which lost 2 bases and 3 bases, there was a span of 7 bases. The chain's CDR3 is CASSETGYYGYTF. CDR3 nucleotides: TGTGCCAGCAGTGAAACAGGGTACTATGGCTACACCTTC.

The chain joins TRBV5-1 to TRBJ2-6; tentatively, D is TRBD2 (5 bases). The ends were cut back, 3 bases at V and 0 bases at J, with 10 bases in the middle. The CDR3 covers 16 residues. Looked up from germline, CDR1 is SGHRS and CDR2 is YFSETQ. The CDR3 loop reads CASSYPRDSGANVLTF. CDR3 DNA sequence: TGCGCCAGCAGCTACCCCCGGGACTCTGGGGCCAACGTCCTGACTTTC.

The chain links TRBV19 to TRBJ2-5, with TRBD2 identical over 10 bases. Germline V CDR1 and CDR2: LNHDA, SQIVND (reference sequence). V shed 5 bases, J shed 1 base, and the junction held 7 bases outside the gene matches. This CDR3 has 16 residues. The CDR3 is CASSPSSGGLQETQYF. CDR3 DNA: TGTGCCAGTAGTCCCTCTAGCGGGGGACTCCAAGAGACCCAGTACTTC. The full variable domain, with the rest looked up from reference TRBV19 and TRBJ2-5, is DGGITQSPKYLFRKEGQNVTLSCEQNLNHDAMYWYRQDPGQGLRLIYYSQIVNDFQKGDIAEGYSVSREKKESFPLTVTSAQKNPTAFYLCASSPSSGGLQETQYFGPGTRLLVL.

The rearrangement links TRBV5-4 to TRBJ2-5; no definite D call. The CDR3 sequence is 14 residues long. Germline V lookup: CDR1 SGHNT, CDR2 YYREEE (reference sequence). V gave up 4 bases and J gave up 7 bases, with 17 bases separating them. This CDR3 reads CASSPGVGSGTQYF. In DNA form, the CDR3 reads TGTGCCAGCAGCCCTGGAGTTGGTTCTGGGACCCAGTACTTC.

CDR3 nucleotides: TGTGCCAGCAGGACCCATGGACTAGCGGTCTACAATGAGCAGTTCTTC. It encodes CASRTHGLAVYNEQFF. The chain employs TRBV2 and TRBJ2-1; 10 bases map to TRBD2. V shed 6 bases and J 3 bases; nucleotides not matched to a gene: 8. CDR1 SNHLY and CDR2 FYNNEI come from the germline V gene. This CDR3 is built from 16 residues.

V usage is TRBV5-6 and J usage is TRBJ2-7; D unclear. V was cut by 1 base and J by 3 bases, with 11 bases left in between. Germline assignment: CDR1 SGHDT and CDR2 YYEEEE. CDR3 size: 14 residues. The CDR3 region is CASSLRFNIYEQYF. CDR3 DNA: TGTGCCAGCAGCTTGCGGTTTAATATCTACGAGCAGTACTTC.

The chain employs TRBV14 and TRBJ2-7; 8 nucleotides match TRBD1. J lost 2 bases, V lost 4 bases, and 10 bases had no gene match. The CDR3 sequence is 16 residues long. The germline V gene encodes CDR1 SGHDN and CDR2 FVKESK. The CDR3 sequence is CASSRQTGAVTYEQYF. The CDR3 DNA is TGTGCCAGCAGCCGTCAGACAGGGGCCGTGACCTACGAGCAGTACTTC.

This clone was seen only a few times. V and J are TRBV19 and TRBJ1-6, with TRBD1 matching 8 bases. Losses at the gene ends were 7 bases for V and 6 bases for J; bases not matched to a gene: 8. This CDR3 has 15 residues. Per the germline V gene, CDR1 is LNHDA and CDR2 is SQIVND (reference sequence). Here the CDR3 DNA reads TGTGCCAGTAATTCGGGACAGGTTTTTAATTCACCCCTCCACTTT. Protein product: CASNSGQVFNSPLHF.

The J gene is TRBJ2-7, the V gene TRBV18; weak D call: TRBD2 (5 bases). Germline CDR1 KGHSH, CDR2 LQKENI. The CDR3 runs 15 residues. V was pared by 3 bases and J by 4 bases, with 16 bases between. The CDR3 bases are TGTGCCAGCTCACCCTCCCCCGGGGTTGGATACGAGCAGTACTTC. Translating gives CASSPSPGVGYEQYF.

This chain links TRBV19 with TRBJ2-6; the match to TRBD1 covers 9 bases. The CDR3 loop spans 17 amino acids. Germline V gene sequence: CDR1 LNHDA, CDR2 SQIVND (reference sequence). V trimming: 5 bases; J trimming: 2 bases; junction bases outside the gene matches: 7. For the CDR3, the DNA is TGTGCCAGTAGTCCCGGGACAGGGAATCCTGGGGCCAACGTCCTGACTTTC. Residues: CASSPGTGNPGANVLTF.

The chain carries TRBV5-4 and TRBJ1-2, with 7 bases lining up with TRBD1. The germline gives CDR1 SGHNT, CDR2 YYREEE (reference sequence). After removal of 0 bases from V and 4 bases from J, the junction contained 15 bases not matched to a gene. This CDR3 is 18 amino acids long. The CDR3 is CASSLAGATGRSFYGYTF. As DNA, the CDR3 is TGTGCCAGCAGCTTGGCCGGGGCGACAGGGCGATCGTTCTATGGCTACACCTTC.

V and J are TRBV6-5 and TRBJ2-7, with D possibly TRBD2 on 6 matching bases. The germline CDR1 and CDR2 sequences are MNHEY and SVGAGI. Trimming shortened V by 4 bases and J by 3 bases, and 7 bases separated the two germline ends. The length of the CDR3 is 12 residues. The CDR3 here is CASSSDYYEQYF. Here the CDR3 DNA reads TGTGCCAGCAGTTCGGACTACTACGAGCAGTACTTC.

The chain has TRBV6-6 and TRBJ2-1; 14 bases match TRBD2. Trimming at V came to 5 bases and at J to 8 bases, leaving 5 bases not matched to a gene. Germline V gene data show CDR1 as MNHNY and CDR2 as SVGAGI (reference sequence). The CDR3 loop spans 15 amino acids. CDR3 nucleotides: TGTGCCAGCAGTAGGGGGACTAGCGGGAGTGATGAGCAGTTCTTC. Its protein product is CASSRGTSGSDEQFF.

The chain joins TRBV9 to TRBJ2-3; no definite D call. Germline V gives CDR1 SGDLS, CDR2 YYNGEE. The CDR3 is 13 amino acids. Between the trimmed V and J ends, which lost 4 bases and 1 base, there was a span of 7 bases. CDR3 DNA: TGTGCCAGCAGCAGGAGCGGCACAGATACGCAGTATTTT. Protein: CASSRSGTDTQYF.

V gene TRBV7-2 combines with J gene TRBJ2-3; TRBD2 matches 7 bases. Germline V gives CDR1 SGHTA, CDR2 FQGNSA. J gave up 0 bases and V 2 bases, and 2 bases lay outside the gene matches. The CDR3 contains 15 residues. CDR3 coding DNA: TGTGCCAGCAGCTTACTAGCGGTCAGCACAGATACGCAGTATTTT. Its protein is CASSLLAVSTDTQYF. The whole variable domain, filled in from reference TRBV7-2 and TRBJ2-3, reads GAGVSQSPSNKVTEKGKDVELRCDPISGHTALYWYRQSLGQGLEFLIYFQGNSAPDKSGLPSDRFSAERTGGSVSTLTIQRTQQEDSAVYLCASSLLAVSTDTQYFGPGTRLTVL.

This clone was detected once. The chain is built from TRBV11-2 and TRBJ1-2; 7 bases agree with TRBD1. CDR3 length: 14 amino acids. After removal of 4 bases from V and 6 bases from J, the junction contained 8 bases not matched to a gene. CDR1 and CDR2 from the germline V gene are SGHAT and FQNNGV. The CDR3 is CASSSHRGENGYTF. CDR3 bases: TGTGCCAGCAGCTCTCACAGGGGTGAGAATGGCTACACCTTC.